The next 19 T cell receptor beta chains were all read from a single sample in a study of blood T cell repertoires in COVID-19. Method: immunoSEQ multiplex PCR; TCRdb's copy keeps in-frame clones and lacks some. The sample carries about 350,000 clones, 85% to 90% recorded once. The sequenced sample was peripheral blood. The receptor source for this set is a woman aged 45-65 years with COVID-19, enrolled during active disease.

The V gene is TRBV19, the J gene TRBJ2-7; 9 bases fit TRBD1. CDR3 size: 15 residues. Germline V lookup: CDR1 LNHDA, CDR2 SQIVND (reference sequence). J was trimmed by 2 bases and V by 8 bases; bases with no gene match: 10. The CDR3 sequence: CASQWGGQGAYEQYF. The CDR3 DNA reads TGTGCCAGTCAGTGGGGGGGACAGGGTGCCTACGAGCAGTACTTC.

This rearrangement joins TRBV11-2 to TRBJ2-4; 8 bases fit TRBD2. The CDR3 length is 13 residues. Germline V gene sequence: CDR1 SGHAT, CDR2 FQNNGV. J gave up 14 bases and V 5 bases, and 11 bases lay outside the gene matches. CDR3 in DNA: TGTGCCAGCAGCCTATACCCAGCGGGAGTGAAGTACTTC. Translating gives CASSLYPAGVKYF.

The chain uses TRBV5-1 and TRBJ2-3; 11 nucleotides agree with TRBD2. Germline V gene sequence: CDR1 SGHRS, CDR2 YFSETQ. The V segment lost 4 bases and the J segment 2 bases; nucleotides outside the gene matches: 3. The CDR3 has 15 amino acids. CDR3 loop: CASSPGLADTDTQYF. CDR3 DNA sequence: TGCGCCAGCAGCCCGGGACTAGCGGACACAGATACGCAGTATTTT.

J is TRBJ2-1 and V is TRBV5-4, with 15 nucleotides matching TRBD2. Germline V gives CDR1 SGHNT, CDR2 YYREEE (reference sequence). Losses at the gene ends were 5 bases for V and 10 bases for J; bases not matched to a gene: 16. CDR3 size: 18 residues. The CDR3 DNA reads TGTGCCAGCAGGCCCGGGACTAGCGGGAGGCTTGGGTTTGGGGAGCAGTTCTTC. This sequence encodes CASRPGTSGRLGFGEQFF.

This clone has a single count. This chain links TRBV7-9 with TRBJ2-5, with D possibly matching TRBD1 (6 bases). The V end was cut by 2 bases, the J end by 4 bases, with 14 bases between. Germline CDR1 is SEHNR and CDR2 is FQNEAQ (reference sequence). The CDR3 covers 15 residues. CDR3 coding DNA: TGTGCCAGCAGCTTAAACAGGGCCGGGCTAGAGACCCAGTACTTC. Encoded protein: CASSLNRAGLETQYF.

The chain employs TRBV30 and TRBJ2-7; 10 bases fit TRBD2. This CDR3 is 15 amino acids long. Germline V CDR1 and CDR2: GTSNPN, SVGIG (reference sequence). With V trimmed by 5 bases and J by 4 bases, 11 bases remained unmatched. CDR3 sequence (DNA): TGTGCCTGGGTGACACAGCGGGAGGGCCGGTACGAGCAGTACTTC. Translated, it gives CAWVTQREGRYEQYF. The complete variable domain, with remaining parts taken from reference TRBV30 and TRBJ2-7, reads SQTIHQWPATLVQPVGSPLSLECTVEGTSNPNLYWYRQAAGRGLQLLFYSVGIGQISSEVPQNLSASRPQDRQFILSSKKLLLSDSGFYLCAWVTQREGRYEQYFGPGTRLTVT.

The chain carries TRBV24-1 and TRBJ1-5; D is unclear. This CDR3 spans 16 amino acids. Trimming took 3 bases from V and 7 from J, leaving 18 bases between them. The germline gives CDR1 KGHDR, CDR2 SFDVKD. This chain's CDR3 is CATSDGRGSAIQPQHF. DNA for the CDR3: TGTGCCACCAGTGATGGAAGAGGGTCAGCAATCCAGCCCCAGCATTTT.

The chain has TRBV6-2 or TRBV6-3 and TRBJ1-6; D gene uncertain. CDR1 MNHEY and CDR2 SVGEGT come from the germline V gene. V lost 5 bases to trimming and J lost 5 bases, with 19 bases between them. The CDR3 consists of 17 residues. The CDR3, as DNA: TGTGCCAGCAGTCCCTCGACACGACGAACGGATAATTCACCCCTCCACTTT. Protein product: CASSPSTRRTDNSPLHF.

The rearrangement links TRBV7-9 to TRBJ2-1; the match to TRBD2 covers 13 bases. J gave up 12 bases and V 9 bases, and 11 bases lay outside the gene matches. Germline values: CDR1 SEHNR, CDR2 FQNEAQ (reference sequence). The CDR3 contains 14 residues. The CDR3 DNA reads TGTGCCAGTTCACTAGCGGGAGGGCAAAAGGGGCAGTTCTTC. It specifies CASSLAGGQKGQFF.

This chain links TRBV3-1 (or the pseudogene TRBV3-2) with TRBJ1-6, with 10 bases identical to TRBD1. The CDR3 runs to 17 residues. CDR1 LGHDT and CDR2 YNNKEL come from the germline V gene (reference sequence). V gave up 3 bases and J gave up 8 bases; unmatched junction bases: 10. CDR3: CASSHRGRQGAYSPLHF. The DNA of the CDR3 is TGTGCCAGCAGCCACCGCGGGAGACAGGGGGCCTATTCACCCCTCCACTTT.

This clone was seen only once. CDR3 coding DNA: TGCGCCAGCAGCTTGGACCTAGCGGGCCGCACAGATACGCAGTATTTT. Translating gives CASSLDLAGRTDTQYF. The rearrangement joins TRBV5-1 to TRBJ2-3, with 8 bases lining up with TRBD2. The CDR3 is 16 residues long. Germline lookup yields CDR1 SGHRS and CDR2 YFSETQ. Trimming at V came to 0 bases and at J to 1 base, leaving 4 bases not matched to a gene.

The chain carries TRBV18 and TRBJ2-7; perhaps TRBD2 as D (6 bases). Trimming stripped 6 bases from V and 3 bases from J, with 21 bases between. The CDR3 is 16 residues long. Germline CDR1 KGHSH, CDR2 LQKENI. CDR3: CASSLGVGTANYEQYF. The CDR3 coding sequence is TGTGCCAGCTCCTTAGGGGTAGGGACTGCCAACTACGAGCAGTACTTC.

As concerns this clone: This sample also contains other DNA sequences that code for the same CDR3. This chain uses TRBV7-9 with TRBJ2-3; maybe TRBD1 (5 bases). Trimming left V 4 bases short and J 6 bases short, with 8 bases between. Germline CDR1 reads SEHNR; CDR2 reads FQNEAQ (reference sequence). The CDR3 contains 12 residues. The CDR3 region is CASSSSGDTQYF. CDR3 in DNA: TGTGCCAGCAGCTCCTCAGGGGATACGCAGTATTTT.

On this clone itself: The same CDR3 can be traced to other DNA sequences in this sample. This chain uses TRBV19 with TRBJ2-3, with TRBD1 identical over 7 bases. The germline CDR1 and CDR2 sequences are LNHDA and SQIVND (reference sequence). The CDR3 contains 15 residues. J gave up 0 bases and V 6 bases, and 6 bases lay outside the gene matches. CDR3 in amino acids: CASSHDRASTDTQYF. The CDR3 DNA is TGTGCCAGTAGCCATGACAGGGCTAGCACAGATACGCAGTATTTT.

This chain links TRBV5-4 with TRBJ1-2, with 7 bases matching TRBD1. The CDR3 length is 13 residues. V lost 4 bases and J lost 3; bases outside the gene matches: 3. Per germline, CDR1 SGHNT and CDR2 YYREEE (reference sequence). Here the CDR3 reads CASSRQGDYGYTF. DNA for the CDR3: TGTGCCAGCAGCCGACAGGGAGACTATGGCTACACCTTC.

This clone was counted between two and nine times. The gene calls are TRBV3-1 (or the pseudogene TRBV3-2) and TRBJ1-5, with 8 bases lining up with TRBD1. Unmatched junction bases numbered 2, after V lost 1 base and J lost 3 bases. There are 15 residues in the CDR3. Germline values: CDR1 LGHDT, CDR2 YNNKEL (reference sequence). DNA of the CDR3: TGTGCCAGCAGCCAAGGGGACAGGCACAATCAGCCCCAGCATTTT. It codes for CASSQGDRHNQPQHF.

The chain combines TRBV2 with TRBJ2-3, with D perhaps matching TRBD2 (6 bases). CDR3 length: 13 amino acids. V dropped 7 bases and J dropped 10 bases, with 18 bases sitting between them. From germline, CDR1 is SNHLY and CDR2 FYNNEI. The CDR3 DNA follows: TGTGCCAGCAAGGGGCGGGGTGGGGAGTCGCAGTATTTT. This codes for CASKGRGGESQYF.

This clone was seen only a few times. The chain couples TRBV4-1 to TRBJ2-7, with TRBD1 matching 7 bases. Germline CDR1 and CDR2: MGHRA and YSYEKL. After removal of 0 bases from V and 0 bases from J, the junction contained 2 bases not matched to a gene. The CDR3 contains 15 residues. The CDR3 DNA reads TGCGCCAGCAGCCAAGAAACAGGGGTCTCCTACGAGCAGTACTTC. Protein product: CASSQETGVSYEQYF.

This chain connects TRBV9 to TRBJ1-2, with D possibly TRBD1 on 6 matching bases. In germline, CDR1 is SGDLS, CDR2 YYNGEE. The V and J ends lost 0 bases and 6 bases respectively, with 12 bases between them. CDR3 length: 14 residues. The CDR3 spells CASSVVGAGDGYTF. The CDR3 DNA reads TGTGCCAGCAGCGTAGTCGGGGCAGGGGATGGCTACACCTTC.